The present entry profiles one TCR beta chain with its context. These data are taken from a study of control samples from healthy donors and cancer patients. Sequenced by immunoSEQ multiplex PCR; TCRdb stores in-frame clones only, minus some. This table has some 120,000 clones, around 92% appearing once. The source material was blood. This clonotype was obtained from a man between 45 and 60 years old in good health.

The CDR3 DNA reads as TGTGCCATCAGGGGGGGGACCGCAGCCTACGAGCAGTACTTC. Translated: CAIRGGTAAYEQYF. This chain joins TRBV10-3 and TRBJ2-7; 7 bases align to TRBD2. This CDR3 has 14 amino acids. Germline V gene lookup returns CDR1 ENHRY and CDR2 SYGVKD. J gave up 2 bases and V 6 bases, and 7 bases lay outside the gene matches.